These T cell receptor beta chains were read from a single sample in a study of control samples from healthy donors and cancer patients. Sequenced by immunoSEQ multiplex PCR; TCRdb stores in-frame clones only, minus some. The data show 170,000 or so clones, with around 94% seen just once and just over 1.4% held by the top ten. Sequenced: blood. The receptors shown here come from a man younger than 40 in good health. Each CDR3 is given without its conserved first and last residue.

v_call	j_call	cdr3_aa
TRBV3-1/TRBV3-2	TRBJ1-2	ASSQRLGIGYT
TRBV13	TRBJ2-7	ASSYRDRGNEQY
TRBV21-1	TRBJ2-3	ASSNTSPGLTDTQY
TRBV5-4	TRBJ2-3	ASSGRTSGGGSTDTQY
TRBV7-9	TRBJ1-2	ASSLQIGYT
TRBV28	TRBJ2-7	ASSLGGGVSYEQY
TRBV12-3/TRBV12-4	TRBJ1-1	ASTPGEYTEAF
TRBV5-1	TRBJ2-7	ASSRSGSSYEQY
TRBV25-1	TRBJ1-6	ASSGQNSPLH
TRBV21-1	TRBJ1-6	ASSRPRQGALSPSPLH
TRBV27	TRBJ2-4	ASSRLGQGKNIQY
TRBV7-2	TRBJ2-1	ASSLRIGEDARRSQF
TRBV28	TRBJ1-5	ASSLTGPNQPQH
TRBV10-3	TRBJ1-1	AISESTPYTEAF
TRBV10-3	TRBJ1-1	AISESTGLKAF
TRBV5-6	TRBJ2-7	ASSSIVEAPYEQY
TRBV5-6	TRBJ1-2	ASSLTGVHYGYT
TRBV27	TRBJ2-1	ASSLSGLAVSSYNEQF
TRBV11-2	TRBJ2-7	ASSISYEQY
TRBV7-9	TRBJ2-1	ASSLGRGWGGGEDEQF
TRBV28	TRBJ1-5	ASSFRDRSYQPQH
TRBV30	TRBJ1-6	AWRGENNSPLH
TRBV5-1	TRBJ2-1	ASSLEGGGTSREQF
TRBV5-6	TRBJ2-3	ASSLEADTQY
TRBV5-1	TRBJ2-3	ASSLAQGPDTQY
TRBV12-3/TRBV12-4	TRBJ2-5	ASRDRWTQY
TRBV27	TRBJ1-1	ASSLQGWSTEAF
TRBV6-4	TRBJ1-6	ASSDRDNSPLH
TRBV14	TRBJ2-3	ASSTQLAGTDTQY
TRBV3-1/TRBV3-2	TRBJ1-5	ASSQGTFSNQPQH
TRBV30	TRBJ1-6	AWSRLVPGQASSYNSPLH
TRBV30	TRBJ2-7	AWSPTGSKLYEQY
TRBV29-1	TRBJ1-1	SVAEVYTEAF
TRBV7-9	TRBJ2-1	ASSLTNEQF
TRBV5-4	TRBJ2-1	ASSTDPGQGAWEQF
TRBV10-2	TRBJ2-7	ASSGLAGGYEQY
TRBV15	TRBJ1-3	ATSEGTSGNTIY
TRBV10-2	TRBJ2-3	ASTDPTDTQY
TRBV5-1	TRBJ1-4	ASSPDLLSALRVEKLF
TRBV11-2	TRBJ1-3	ASSSDRGNTIY
TRBV10-3	TRBJ1-1	ATSKESNTEAF
TRBV5-1	TRBJ2-7	ASSLETPGTGNSYEQY
TRBV5-4	TRBJ1-1	ASSSRGGENTEAF
TRBV7-2	TRBJ2-5	ASSSLRASGKETQY